The 11 T cell receptor beta chains given below trace back to one sample, sequenced in a study of blood T cells in healthy people across ages. A second PCR of about 6 to 11 cycles used a sample-barcoded 5' primer and a J-beta primer mix. TCRdb processed the 5' RACE reads anew with MiXCR; each CDR3 protein has one entry. The sample lists 760,000 or so distinct CDR3 sequences, around 25% seen once, with roughly a tenth in the top ten. This same sample was also part of a study on T cells of mothers and their children.

Sequencing was performed on blood. The receptors shown here come from a boy aged 10-17 years in good health.

This clonotype has ten or more counts. V gene TRBV20-1 combines with J gene TRBJ1-1; D unclear. Deletions cut 3 bases from V and 3 bases from J, with 11 bases between. Germline CDR1 reads DFQATT; CDR2 reads SNEGSKA (reference sequence). The CDR3 spans 13 residues. In DNA form, the CDR3 reads TGCAGTGCTAGGGGATTGGCGGACACTGAAGCTTTCTTT. It translates to CSARGLADTEAFF.

This clonotype appeared a few times. The rearrangement joins TRBV5-1 to TRBJ2-5; D could derive from TRBD1 or TRBD2 (5 bases each). The CDR3 is made up of 15 amino acids. Trimming left V 3 bases short and J 5 bases short, with 17 bases between. CDR1 and CDR2 from the germline V gene are SGHRS and YFSETQ. In DNA form, the CDR3 reads TGCGCCAGCAGCTCGGGACGCTCGGTTTCGGAGACCCAGTACTTC. As protein: CASSSGRSVSETQYF.

In its sample, this clonotype was seen a few times. This chain connects TRBV7-9 to TRBJ1-1, with 7 bases identical to TRBD1. Trimming at V came to 5 bases and at J to 1 base, leaving 7 bases not matched to a gene. Germline lookup yields CDR1 SEHNR and CDR2 FQNEAQ (reference sequence). The CDR3 runs to 15 residues. CDR3 bases: TGTGCCAGCAGCCCCCCGGGACAGTGGAACACTGAAGCTTTCTTT. Translating gives CASSPPGQWNTEAFF.

This clonotype has just a few counts. V and J are TRBV12-3 or TRBV12-4 and TRBJ1-4; 7 positions agree with TRBD1. V lost 8 bases, J lost 7 bases, and 7 bases stayed unmatched. This CDR3 has 13 amino acids. The CDR3 spells CASGRGQAEKLFF. As DNA, the CDR3 is TGTGCCAGCGGGAGGGGGCAGGCTGAAAAACTGTTTTTT.

This clonotype was recorded a few times. The rearrangement joins TRBV29-1 to TRBJ1-1; tentatively, D is TRBD1 (5 bases). V shed 3 bases and J shed 5 bases, with 10 bases lying between them. The CDR3 is 12 residues long. Germline loops: CDR1 SQVTM, CDR2 ANQGSEA. As DNA, the CDR3 is TGCAGCGTTGAGCAAGCAGGGACTGAAGCTTTCTTT. This gives the protein CSVEQAGTEAFF.

The chain uses TRBV15 and TRBJ1-6, with 8 bases lining up with TRBD1. Germline-derived CDR1 and CDR2 are LNHNV and YYDKDF (reference sequence). CDR3 length: 15 amino acids. V trimming: 9 bases; J trimming: 9 bases; junction bases outside the gene matches: 13. CDR3 DNA sequence: TGTGCCACAAGGCAGTTGGACAGGGACAGTTCACCCCTCCACTTT. Protein product: CATRQLDRDSSPLHF.

The chain couples TRBV4-3 to TRBJ2-1; 8 bases agree with TRBD1. The CDR3 is 17 amino acids. Germline V CDR1 and CDR2: LGHNA, YSLEER. With 0 bases clipped from V and 9 bases from J, the junction kept 13 bases outside the gene matches. The chain's CDR3 is CASSQDFSQGAQGEQFF. The CDR3 DNA is TGCGCCAGCAGCCAAGATTTTTCGCAGGGGGCGCAAGGTGAGCAGTTCTTC.

This clonotype was found a few times. This sequence joins TRBV6-5 and TRBJ2-5; a possible D gene is TRBD1 (6 bases). V lost 2 bases and J 1 base, leaving 11 bases between the germline ends. CDR1 is MNHEY, CDR2 SVGAGI, per germline. The CDR3 length is 15 residues. The CDR3 loop is CASSYRQGSQETQYF. In nucleotides, the CDR3 is TGTGCCAGCAGTTACCGGCAGGGGTCCCAAGAGACCCAGTACTTC.

The V call is TRBV20-1, the J call TRBJ2-7; 13 bases match TRBD2. The CDR3 runs to 15 residues. V dropped 6 bases and J dropped 1; count of bases not matched to a gene: 6. Germline CDR1 is DFQATT and CDR2 is SNEGSKA (reference sequence). Here the CDR3 DNA reads TGCAGTGCAACGAGACTAGCGGGGGGTTCCTACGAGCAGTACTTC. Translated, it gives CSATRLAGGSYEQYF.

The chain uses TRBV24-1 and TRBJ2-5, with D tentatively TRBD2 (5 bases). With the DNA end fitting TRBJ2-1 better, the J assignment may be wrong. The CDR3 loop spans 12 amino acids. Germline-derived CDR1 and CDR2 are KGHDR and SFDVKD. The CDR3 loop reads CATSDVWSGQFF. The DNA of the CDR3 is TGTGCCACCAGTGATGTTTGGAGCGGGCAGTTCTTC.

This clonotype was counted a few times. V is TRBV4-3 and J is TRBJ1-3, with D perhaps TRBD1 (6 bases). CDR1 LGHNA and CDR2 YSLEER come from the germline V gene. CDR3 size: 16 residues. V gave up 0 bases and J gave up 1 base, with 10 bases separating them. CDR3 residues: CASSQDEGGSGNTIYF. The CDR3 coding sequence is TGCGCCAGCAGCCAAGATGAAGGGGGGTCTGGAAACACCATATATTTT.